Shown below are 21 T cell receptor beta chains from a single sample sequenced in a study of neurological immune-mediated disorders. MiXCR, applied by TCRdb to the 5' RACE reads, yields one record per CDR3 protein. The sample carries 14,000 or so distinct CDR3 sequences, about 13% recorded once. Sequencing input: CD8+ T cells from blood. Every receptor here comes from a female donor with HTLV-1-associated myelopathy (HAM/TSP).

This clonotype has a handful of counts. This sequence joins TRBV7-9 and TRBJ2-1; 11 bases map to TRBD2. V dropped 1 base and J dropped 9; count of bases not matched to a gene: 5. Germline V gene lookup returns CDR1 SEHNR and CDR2 FQNEAQ (reference sequence). The CDR3 has 15 amino acids. CDR3 amino acids: CASSLVAGGPGEQFF. For the CDR3, the DNA is TGTGCCAGCAGCTTAGTAGCGGGAGGGCCTGGTGAGCAGTTCTTC.

By sample share, this clonotype is medium-sized. The rearrangement uses TRBV21-1 and TRBJ2-2; TRBD1 is the table's D call, not checked against the DNA. TRBV21-1 is reported as a pseudogene. CDR3 length: 17 residues. Written as DNA, the CDR3 is TGTGCCAGCAGCAAAGAGTATCAGGGGGGGCACACCGGGGAGCTGTTTTTT. Its translation is CASSKEYQGGHTGELFF.

This clonotype was seen repeatedly, ten times or more. The CDR3 here is CASKDTSYEQYF. The CDR3 DNA is TGCGCCAGCAAGGACACCTCCTACGAGCAGTACTTC. The rearrangement joins TRBV5-1 to TRBJ2-7; D might be TRBD1 (5 bases). Trimming left V 6 bases short and J 0 bases short, with 7 bases between. The germline V gene encodes CDR1 SGHRS and CDR2 YFSETQ. The CDR3 loop spans 12 amino acids.

This clonotype occurred many times. The V gene is TRBV5-1, the J gene TRBJ2-1; D unresolved. The V end lost 5 bases, the J end lost 0 bases, and 9 bases lay between the germline ends. This CDR3 spans 14 amino acids. Germline V lookup: CDR1 SGHRS, CDR2 YFSETQ. CDR3 nucleotide sequence: TGCGCCAGCAGATTAACTAACTCCTACAATGAGCAGTTCTTC. It is translated as CASRLTNSYNEQFF.

This clonotype was counted at least ten times. This chain connects TRBV4-2 to TRBJ2-2; the match to TRBD2 covers 11 bases. The trim removed 5 bases at V and 5 bases at J, leaving 4 bases unmatched. Germline values: CDR1 LGHNA, CDR2 YNFKEQ. This CDR3 is 15 amino acids long. The CDR3 nucleotides read TGTGCCAGCAGCGAGGGACTAGCGGAGACCGGGGAGCTGTTTTTT. Translation gives CASSEGLAETGELFF.

This clonotype was recorded at least ten times. The chain carries TRBV7-9 and TRBJ2-7; 9 bases agree with TRBD2. This CDR3 region has 15 residues. The germline V gene encodes CDR1 SEHNR and CDR2 FQNEAQ (reference sequence). J lost 5 bases, V lost 2 bases, and 7 bases had no gene match. The CDR3 spells CASSLLAGDGNEQYF. The CDR3 DNA reads as TGTGCCAGCAGCTTATTAGCGGGAGATGGGAACGAGCAGTACTTC.

This clonotype rates as large. V gene TRBV15 combines with J gene TRBJ2-2; D call uncertain. Germline V lookup: CDR1 LNHNV, CDR2 YYDKDF (reference sequence). The CDR3 loop spans 15 amino acids. Between the trimmed V and J ends, which lost 4 bases and 1 base, there was a span of 10 bases. The CDR3 region has the DNA TGTGCCACCAGCACGACCAACAAGAACACCGGGGAGCTGTTTTTT. As protein: CATSTTNKNTGELFF.

At least ten counts were recorded for this clonotype. CDR3 in DNA: TGTGCCAGCTCACCAAGCCAGCGGACGAAAAATGAGCAGTTCTTC. Translating gives CASSPSQRTKNEQFF. This chain joins TRBV18 and TRBJ2-1, with D possibly TRBD2 on 5 matching bases. Germline V gene data show CDR1 as KGHSH and CDR2 as LQKENI. V was clipped by 2 bases and J by 7 bases, with 15 bases between them. The CDR3 extends over 15 amino acids.

Ten or more counts support this clonotype. The V call is TRBV5-1, the J call TRBJ2-1; weak D call: TRBD1 (5 bases). V dropped 2 bases and J dropped 5 bases, with 14 bases sitting between them. Germline CDR1 and CDR2: SGHRS and YFSETQ. This CDR3 region has 15 residues. The CDR3 coding sequence is TGCGCCAGCAGCTTAGGGGATAGGACCGACAATGAGCAGTTCTTC. Residues: CASSLGDRTDNEQFF.

The chain employs TRBV5-6 and TRBJ2-1, with D unclear. The ends were cut back, 3 bases at V and 15 bases at J, with 13 bases in the middle. The CDR3 loop spans 11 amino acids. CDR1 is SGHDT, CDR2 YYEEEE, per germline. CDR3 coding DNA: TGTGCCAGCAGCTCCGACGATTTTCGGTTCTTC. This translates into CASSSDDFRFF.

This clonotype was detected many times. The CDR3 spells CATRLTPYEQYF. The CDR3 bases are TGTGCTACCAGACTAACCCCCTACGAGCAGTACTTC. The chain joins TRBV6-2 or TRBV6-3 to TRBJ2-7, with a weak D call TRBD2 (5 bases). The CDR3 runs 12 residues. Germline V gene lookup returns CDR1 MNHEY and CDR2 SVGEGT.

This clonotype has a count of ten or more. The CDR3 DNA reads as TGTGCCAGCAGCTCCTCTACCGGGACAGGAAAAGAGACCCAGTACTTC. This codes for CASSSSTGTGKETQYF. This rearrangement joins TRBV7-9 to TRBJ2-5, with TRBD1 matching 8 bases. Germline CDR1 and CDR2: SEHNR and FQNEAQ (reference sequence). This CDR3 is 16 amino acids long. After removal of 4 bases from V and 3 bases from J, the junction contained 10 bases not matched to a gene.

This clonotype was found many times. The V and J genes are TRBV5-6 and TRBJ1-1; D remains ambiguous. The germline V gene has CDR1 SGHDT and CDR2 YYEEEE. V dropped 3 bases and J dropped 0 bases, with 18 bases sitting between them. CDR3 size: 17 residues. The CDR3, as DNA: TGTGCCAGCAGCTCGCACCCCTTCTCGAGCGTGAACACTGAAGCTTTCTTT. Translated: CASSSHPFSSVNTEAFF.

This clonotype was seen at least ten times. The chain is built from TRBV4-1 and TRBJ2-7; weak D call: TRBD2 (6 bases). Trimming left V 0 bases short and J 3 bases short, with 12 bases between. CDR1 and CDR2 from the germline V gene are MGHRA and YSYEKL. The CDR3 extends over 15 amino acids. The CDR3 bases are TGCGCCAGCAGCCAAGATCAAGGTAGCGGCTACGAGCAGTACTTC. Residues: CASSQDQGSGYEQYF.

This clonotype is medium-sized by share. The rearrangement links TRBV11-2 to TRBJ2-7; D is undetermined. This CDR3 contains 15 residues. The V gene lost 1 base and the J gene lost 4 bases, with 14 bases spanning the gap. Germline loops: CDR1 SGHAT, CDR2 FQNNGV. In DNA form, the CDR3 reads TGTGCCAGCAGCTTAGCTCCCGGGCCCCTTTACGAGCAGTACTTC. Amino acids: CASSLAPGPLYEQYF.

This clonotype has a count of ten or more. V usage is TRBV7-9 and J usage is TRBJ2-1; 11 positions match TRBD2. The CDR3 covers 15 residues. Germline CDR1 SEHNR, CDR2 FQNEAQ (reference sequence). With 5 bases clipped from V and 4 bases from J, the junction kept 4 bases outside the gene matches. CDR3 amino acids: CASSPGTSGYNEQFF. The CDR3 DNA reads as TGTGCCAGCAGCCCGGGGACTAGCGGTTACAATGAGCAGTTCTTC. The full variable domain, rest sourced from reference TRBV7-9 and TRBJ2-1, is DTGVSQNPRHKITKRGQNVTFRCDPISEHNRLYWYRQTLGQGPEFLTYFQNEAQLEKSRLLSDRFSAERPKGSFSTLEIQRTEQGDSAMYLCASSPGTSGYNEQFFGPGTRLTVL.

This clonotype has a count of ten or more. The chain has TRBV6-5 and TRBJ1-1, with no clear D. V was clipped by 2 bases and J by 8 bases, with 12 bases between them. Looked up from germline, CDR1 is MNHEY and CDR2 is SVGAGI. The CDR3 has 13 residues. CDR3 sequence: CASSYLEEGEAFF. CDR3 nucleotides: TGTGCCAGCAGTTACCTAGAAGAAGGAGAAGCTTTCTTT.

In its sample, this clonotype was seen many times. The chain is built from TRBV15 and TRBJ2-7; D unclear. Germline lookup yields CDR1 LNHNV and CDR2 YYDKDF (reference sequence). The CDR3 is 15 residues long. V was clipped by 0 bases and J by 0 bases, with 9 bases between them. In DNA, the CDR3 is TGTGCCACCAGCAGAGAAAGGACCAGCTCCTACGAGCAGTACTTC. It codes for CATSRERTSSYEQYF.

Ten or more counts support this clonotype. At one end the junction does not follow the germline gene, possibly because of a read error. The genes are TRBV7-7 and TRBJ2-5, with D perhaps TRBD2 (6 bases). The V gene's germline CDR1 is SSHAT and CDR2 FNYEAQ (reference sequence). The CDR3 extends over 14 amino acids. In DNA form, the CDR3 reads TGTGCTAGCAGCTTAATAGCGGATCAAGAGACCCAGTACTTC. Its protein product is CASSLIADQETQYF.

At least ten counts were recorded for this clonotype. V usage is TRBV27 and J usage is TRBJ2-7; 13 bases agree with TRBD2. Losses at the gene ends were 4 bases for V and 5 bases for J; bases not matched to a gene: 8. Germline V gene data show CDR1 as MNHEY and CDR2 as SMNVEV (reference sequence). CDR3 length: 16 amino acids. CDR3: CASSYWTSGSLNEQYF. The CDR3 coding sequence is TGTGCCAGCAGTTACTGGACTAGCGGGAGTCTCAACGAGCAGTACTTC.

This clonotype came up many times. This chain joins TRBV5-1 and TRBJ2-7; no reliable D call. Trimming removed 1 base at V and 0 bases at J, with 14 bases between. The CDR3 has 16 residues. From germline, CDR1 is SGHRS and CDR2 YFSETQ. The chain's CDR3 is CASSLSPLASSYEQYF. CDR3 nucleotide sequence: TGCGCCAGCAGCTTGTCCCCCCTGGCTTCCTCCTACGAGCAGTACTTC.